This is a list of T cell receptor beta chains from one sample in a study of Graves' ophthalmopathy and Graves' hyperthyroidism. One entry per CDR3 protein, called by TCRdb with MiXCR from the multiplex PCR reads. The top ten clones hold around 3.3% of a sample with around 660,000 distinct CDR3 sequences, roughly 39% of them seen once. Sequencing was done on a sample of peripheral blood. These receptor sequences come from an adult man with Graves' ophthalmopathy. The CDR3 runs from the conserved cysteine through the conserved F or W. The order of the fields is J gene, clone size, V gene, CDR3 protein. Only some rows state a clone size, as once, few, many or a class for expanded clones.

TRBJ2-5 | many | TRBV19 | CASSIEVGSSTGETQYF
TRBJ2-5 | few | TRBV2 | CASSVRGMVETQYF
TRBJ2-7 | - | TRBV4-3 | CASSQVVTGSEQYF
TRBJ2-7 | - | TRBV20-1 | CSAIGRGREQYF
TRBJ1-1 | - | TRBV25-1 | CASRRGRGTEAFF
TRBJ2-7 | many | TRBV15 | CATMRGVLGEQYF
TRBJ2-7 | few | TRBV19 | CASSIVDGSYEQYF
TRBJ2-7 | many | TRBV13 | CASSLKWKTYEQYF
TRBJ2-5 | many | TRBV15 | CATSRAQGQWQETQYF
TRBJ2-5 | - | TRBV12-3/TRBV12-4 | CASSASFKGKEETQYF
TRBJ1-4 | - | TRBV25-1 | CASVGGFGEKLFF
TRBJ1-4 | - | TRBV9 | CASSPPGDEKLFF
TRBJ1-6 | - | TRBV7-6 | CASSSQPQGQNNSPLHF
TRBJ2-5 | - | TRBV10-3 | CATRGSRKETQYF
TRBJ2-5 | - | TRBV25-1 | CASSLLGQGVGETQYF
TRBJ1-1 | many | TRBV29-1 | CSVGRGNTEAFF
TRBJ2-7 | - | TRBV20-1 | CSARDGSGGNSYEQYF
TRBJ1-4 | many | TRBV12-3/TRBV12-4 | CASSPRPATNEKLFF
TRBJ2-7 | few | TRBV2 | CASSYSPGTGGDEQYF
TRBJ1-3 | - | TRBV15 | CATSTTGRGRNGNTIYF
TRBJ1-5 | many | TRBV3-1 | CASSETGLSNQPQHF
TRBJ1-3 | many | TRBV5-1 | CASSPNSGNTIYF
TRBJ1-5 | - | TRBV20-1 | CSAHRTGGRGINPYSNQPQHF
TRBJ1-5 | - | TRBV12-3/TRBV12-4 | CASSLGAHQPQHF
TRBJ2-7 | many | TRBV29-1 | CSVEGGQLEQYF
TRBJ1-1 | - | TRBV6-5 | CASSYGEATEAFF
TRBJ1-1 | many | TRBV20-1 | CSAWTGGAGAFF
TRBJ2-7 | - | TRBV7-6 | CASSPVSVAGNYEQYF
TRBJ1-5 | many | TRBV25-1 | CASDGGGLQPQHF
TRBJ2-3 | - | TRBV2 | CASRGGSTDTQYF
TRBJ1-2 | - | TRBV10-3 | CAISESEGPGHGYTF